A selection of T cell receptor beta chains follows, all from one sample in a study of T cells after yellow fever vaccination. Each CDR3 protein is one row after TCRdb ran MiXCR on the 5' RACE reads. The sample includes about 350,000 distinct CDR3 sequences, around 8.1% of them seen just once. Sequenced here: PBMCs, sampled more than 40 days after the first yellow fever vaccination. The receptor set was obtained from a man between 18 and 29 years old who received the YFV17D yellow fever vaccine. Each CDR3 is given with its conserved first and last residue. The order of the fields is J gene, V gene, CDR3 protein.

j_gene: TRBJ2-5
v_gene: TRBV12-3/TRBV12-4
CDR3aa: CASSWREDQYF

j_gene: TRBJ2-6
v_gene: TRBV2
CDR3aa: CASSLDRANVLTF

j_gene: TRBJ2-7
v_gene: TRBV19
CDR3aa: CASSVGTNYEQYF

j_gene: TRBJ2-3
v_gene: TRBV14
CDR3aa: CASSPNRGQDTQYF

j_gene: TRBJ1-2
v_gene: TRBV5-1
CDR3aa: CASSPGGVSNYGYTF

j_gene: TRBJ2-3
v_gene: TRBV5-1
CDR3aa: CASSADRGWTDTQYF

j_gene: TRBJ2-3
v_gene: TRBV20-1
CDR3aa: CSATLIAGGWTRRGQYF

j_gene: TRBJ1-2
v_gene: TRBV4-3
CDR3aa: CASSRDRGLSYGYTF

j_gene: TRBJ1-3
v_gene: TRBV7-9
CDR3aa: CASSAWDLSSGNTIYF

j_gene: TRBJ1-1
v_gene: TRBV15
CDR3aa: CATSRGGTGNTEAFF

j_gene: TRBJ2-7
v_gene: TRBV29-1
CDR3aa: CSVEAGTGGYEQYF

j_gene: TRBJ2-1
v_gene: TRBV5-1
CDR3aa: CASSSHTTGGSYNEQFF

j_gene: TRBJ2-1
v_gene: TRBV7-3
CDR3aa: CASSPLRDYNEQFF

j_gene: TRBJ1-1
v_gene: TRBV7-2
CDR3aa: CASSPYPVAAFF

j_gene: TRBJ1-5
v_gene: TRBV6-1
CDR3aa: CASSWTGTVGQPQHF

j_gene: TRBJ1-6
v_gene: TRBV6-1
CDR3aa: CASTTGQGNNSPLHF

j_gene: TRBJ2-7
v_gene: TRBV5-6
CDR3aa: CASSTSAGTGFFEQYF

j_gene: TRBJ2-2
v_gene: TRBV6-5
CDR3aa: CASSYGTSNTGELFF

j_gene: TRBJ1-1
v_gene: TRBV5-4
CDR3aa: CASSSVANTEAFF

j_gene: TRBJ2-5
v_gene: TRBV2
CDR3aa: CASSAIGASAQETQYF

j_gene: TRBJ1-6
v_gene: TRBV7-2
CDR3aa: CASSFEGLGRSLHF

j_gene: TRBJ2-2
v_gene: TRBV18
CDR3aa: CASSPPIAGVTGELFF

j_gene: TRBJ2-1
v_gene: TRBV24-1
CDR3aa: CATRVHSWDRPLPYNEQFF

j_gene: TRBJ2-3
v_gene: TRBV5-1
CDR3aa: CASSLNPSGGAGADTQYF

j_gene: TRBJ2-5
v_gene: TRBV5-1
CDR3aa: CASSLLTGAEETQYF

j_gene: TRBJ2-1
v_gene: TRBV20-1
CDR3aa: CSAGFGSYNEQFF

j_gene: TRBJ1-5
v_gene: TRBV28
CDR3aa: CASSRGGRLESQHF

j_gene: TRBJ2-3
v_gene: TRBV20-1
CDR3aa: CSAPKRGNTDTQYF

j_gene: TRBJ2-7
v_gene: TRBV20-1
CDR3aa: CSARGSDYGDYEQYF

j_gene: TRBJ2-3
v_gene: TRBV7-6
CDR3aa: CASSLVRALGQGALDTQYF

j_gene: TRBJ2-3
v_gene: TRBV20-1
CDR3aa: CSSLAGNTDTQYF

j_gene: TRBJ1-2
v_gene: TRBV7-2
CDR3aa: CASSRTAFVYGYTF

j_gene: TRBJ1-1
v_gene: TRBV20-1
CDR3aa: CSARRGQINTEAFF

j_gene: TRBJ2-7
v_gene: TRBV4-1
CDR3aa: CASSQGGLAGSYEQYF

j_gene: TRBJ1-2
v_gene: TRBV10-3
CDR3aa: CAISESSEGYGYTF

j_gene: TRBJ1-1
v_gene: TRBV12-3/TRBV12-4
CDR3aa: CASSPPSVGVNTEAFF

j_gene: TRBJ2-1
v_gene: TRBV18
CDR3aa: CASSGTSADNEQFF

j_gene: TRBJ1-2
v_gene: TRBV3-1
CDR3aa: CASSLNFAGGGYTF

j_gene: TRBJ2-3
v_gene: TRBV6-5
CDR3aa: CASSYFHRGGTDTQYF

j_gene: TRBJ1-1
v_gene: TRBV15
CDR3aa: CATSRGLGGLRTEAFF

j_gene: TRBJ1-1
v_gene: TRBV18
CDR3aa: CASSPGQLLNTEAFF

j_gene: TRBJ1-1
v_gene: TRBV15
CDR3aa: CATSRVRRLITEAFF

j_gene: TRBJ2-1
v_gene: TRBV28
CDR3aa: CASSPPPSGGTHEQFF

j_gene: TRBJ1-4
v_gene: TRBV5-6
CDR3aa: CASSYPAATNEKLFF

j_gene: TRBJ2-2
v_gene: TRBV29-1
CDR3aa: CSVLAGAGELFF

j_gene: TRBJ2-1
v_gene: TRBV5-4
CDR3aa: CASSLYIGGYNEQFF

j_gene: TRBJ2-7
v_gene: TRBV11-1
CDR3aa: CASSLRTAELAGGDYEQYF

j_gene: TRBJ2-5
v_gene: TRBV6-1
CDR3aa: CASSPPGRGETQYF

j_gene: TRBJ1-2
v_gene: TRBV25-1
CDR3aa: CASQTGGGHGYTF

j_gene: TRBJ2-2
v_gene: TRBV4-3
CDR3aa: CASSQSQLAGTGELFF